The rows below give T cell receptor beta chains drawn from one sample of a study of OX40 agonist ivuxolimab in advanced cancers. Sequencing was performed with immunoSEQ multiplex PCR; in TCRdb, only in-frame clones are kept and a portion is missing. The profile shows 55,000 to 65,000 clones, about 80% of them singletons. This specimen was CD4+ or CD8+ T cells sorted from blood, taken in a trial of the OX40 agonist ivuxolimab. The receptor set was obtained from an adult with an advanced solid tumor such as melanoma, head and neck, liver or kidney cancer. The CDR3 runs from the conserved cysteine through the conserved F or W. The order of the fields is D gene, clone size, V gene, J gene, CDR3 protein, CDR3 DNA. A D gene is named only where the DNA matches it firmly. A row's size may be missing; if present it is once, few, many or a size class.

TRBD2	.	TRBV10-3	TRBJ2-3	CAISDSGGALDTQYF	TGTGCCATCAGTGATAGCGGGGGGGCCTTAGATACGCAGTATTTT
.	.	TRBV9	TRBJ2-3	CASSVEGPSTDTQYF	TGTGCCAGCAGCGTGGAGGGGCCTAGCACAGATACGCAGTATTTT
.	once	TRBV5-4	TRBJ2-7	CASSLGQEYEQYF	TGTGCCAGCAGCTTGGGCCAGGAATACGAGCAGTACTTC
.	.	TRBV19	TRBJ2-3	CASKSDVADTQYF	TGTGCCAGTAAGTCGGATGTTGCAGATACGCAGTATTTT
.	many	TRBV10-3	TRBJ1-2	CAISESDMSRGYTF	TGTGCCATCAGTGAGTCGGACATGTCGAGAGGCTACACCTTC
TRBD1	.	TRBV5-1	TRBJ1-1	CASSPGTVNTEAFF	TGCGCCAGCAGCCCGGGGACAGTGAACACTGAAGCTTTCTTT
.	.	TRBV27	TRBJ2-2	CASSLTFNTGELFF	TGTGCCAGCAGTTTAACATTTAACACCGGGGAGCTGTTTTTT
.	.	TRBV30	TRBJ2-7	CAWSTGGGNEQYF	TGTGCCTGGAGTACCGGGGGCGGGAACGAGCAGTACTTC
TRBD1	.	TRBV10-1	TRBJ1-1	CASSEDDRTGPEAFF	TGCGCCAGCAGTGAGGACGACCGGACAGGGCCCGAAGCTTTCTTT
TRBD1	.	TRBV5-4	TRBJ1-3	CASSSPTGTGGNTIYF	TGTGCCAGCAGCTCTCCAACCGGGACAGGGGGAAACACCATATATTTT
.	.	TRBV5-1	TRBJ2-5	CASSLSGGETQYF	TGCGCCAGCAGCTTGTCAGGCGGAGAGACCCAGTACTTC
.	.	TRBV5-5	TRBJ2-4	CASSSTAKNIQYF	TGTGCCAGCAGCTCGACAGCCAAAAACATTCAGTACTTC
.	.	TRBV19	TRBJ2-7	CASSIALRYYEQYF	TGTGCCAGTAGTATTGCTCTGCGGTACTACGAGCAGTACTTC
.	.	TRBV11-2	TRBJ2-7	CASSLNRGGSYEQYF	TGTGCCAGCAGCTTAAACCGCGGAGGGTCCTACGAGCAGTACTTC
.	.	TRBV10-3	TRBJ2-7	CAISDPTGRRHEQYF	TGTGCCATCAGTGATCCAACAGGGCGAAGGCACGAGCAGTACTTC
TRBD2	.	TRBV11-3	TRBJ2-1	CASRTSDGEQFF	TGTGCCAGCAGGACTAGCGACGGTGAGCAGTTCTTC
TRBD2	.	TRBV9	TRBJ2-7	CASSRGGIDTYEQYF	TGTGCCAGCAGCCGGGGGGGCATCGACACATACGAGCAGTACTTC
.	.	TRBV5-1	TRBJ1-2	CASSPLPANYGYTF	TGCGCCAGCAGCCCCCTTCCAGCTAACTATGGCTACACCTTC